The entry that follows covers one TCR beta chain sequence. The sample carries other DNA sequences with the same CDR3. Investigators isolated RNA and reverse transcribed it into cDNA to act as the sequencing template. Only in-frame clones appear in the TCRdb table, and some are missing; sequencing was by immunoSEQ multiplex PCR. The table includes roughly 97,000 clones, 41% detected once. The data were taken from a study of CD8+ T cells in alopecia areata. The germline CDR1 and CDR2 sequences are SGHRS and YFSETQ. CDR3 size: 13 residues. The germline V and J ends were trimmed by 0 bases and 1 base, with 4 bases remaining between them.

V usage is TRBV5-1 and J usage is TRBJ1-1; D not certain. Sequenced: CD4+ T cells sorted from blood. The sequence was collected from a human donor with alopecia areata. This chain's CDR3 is CASSLAENTEAFF. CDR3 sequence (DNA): TGCGCCAGCAGCTTGGCGGAGAACACTGAAGCTTTCTTT.